The T cell receptor beta chain under discussion was sequenced for a study of cytomegalovirus exposure and HLA in healthy donors. The CDR3 length is 16 residues. V dropped 3 bases and J dropped 4; count of bases not matched to a gene: 3. The germline V gene encodes CDR1 SGHRS and CDR2 YFSETQ. Findings and caveats of the study: It was about 180 TCR beta chains that were listed as cytomegalovirus-associated.

The table came from immunoSEQ multiplex PCR; TCRdb's copy has only in-frame clones and leaves some out. The sample holds about 250,000 clones, more than 85% seen once. With regard to this clone: Its antigen remains unknown.

V is TRBV5-1 and J is TRBJ2-5; 16 bases line up with TRBD2. The sequencing input was PBMCs. The source is a young man in good health and CMV-seropositive. CDR3 protein: CASSSGLAGGRETQYF. In DNA form, the CDR3 reads TGCGCCAGCAGCTCGGGACTAGCGGGAGGGAGAGAGACCCAGTACTTC.